The rows below give T cell receptor beta chains drawn from one sample of a study of T cells after yellow fever vaccination. TCRdb recomputed calls from the 5' RACE reads with MiXCR, one row per CDR3 protein. The repertoire holds about 500,000 distinct CDR3 sequences, with about 15% as singletons. This material consisted of PBMCs, taken about 5 days after the first yellow fever vaccination. These receptors all stem from a man younger than 35 who received the YFV17D yellow fever vaccine. Each CDR3 is given with its conserved first and last residue. Each record gives: CDR3 DNA, CDR3 protein, clone size, V gene, J gene, D gene. The D gene is left open where the match is weak. Clone size is given for some rows only: seen once, a few or many times, or a class if the clone is expanded.

CDR3 DNA: TGTGCCAGCAGCTTAAGGAGACCGTCTAAGGACAATGAGCAGTTCTTC
CDR3 protein: CASSLRRPSKDNEQFF
clone size: few
V gene: TRBV7-8
J gene: TRBJ2-1
D gene: NA

CDR3 DNA: TGTGCCACCAGTGAGGACGGCAATCAGCCCCAGCATTTT
CDR3 protein: CATSEDGNQPQHF
clone size: NA
V gene: TRBV24-1
J gene: TRBJ1-5
D gene: NA

CDR3 DNA: TGCGCCAGCAGCCAGGAGCCCCGACTAGCGGGGGGGAGGAATGAGCAGTTCTTC
CDR3 protein: CASSQEPRLAGGRNEQFF
clone size: few
V gene: TRBV4-1
J gene: TRBJ2-1
D gene: TRBD2

CDR3 DNA: TGTGCCAGCAGCCTCTCGGAAGGGCCAGACACTGAAGCTTTCTTT
CDR3 protein: CASSLSEGPDTEAFF
clone size: NA
V gene: TRBV12-3/TRBV12-4
J gene: TRBJ1-1
D gene: NA

CDR3 DNA: TGCGCCAGCAGAACTCTTGGACAGGGAAACACTGAAGCTTTCTTT
CDR3 protein: CASRTLGQGNTEAFF
clone size: NA
V gene: TRBV5-1
J gene: TRBJ1-1
D gene: TRBD1

CDR3 DNA: TGTGCCAGCAGTTATGCATCGGACAGGGTCAATTCACCCCTCCACTTT
CDR3 protein: CASSYASDRVNSPLHF
clone size: few
V gene: TRBV6-5
J gene: TRBJ1-6
D gene: TRBD1

CDR3 DNA: TGTGCCAGCAGTTACTCGATGGGACCCTTCTATGGCTACACCTTC
CDR3 protein: CASSYSMGPFYGYTF
clone size: few
V gene: TRBV6-2/TRBV6-3
J gene: TRBJ1-2
D gene: NA

CDR3 DNA: TGTGCCACCAGCAGGAGAGGGAACAGGGGGGAGACCCAGTACTTC
CDR3 protein: CATSRRGNRGETQYF
clone size: NA
V gene: TRBV15
J gene: TRBJ2-5
D gene: TRBD1

CDR3 DNA: TGTGCCAGCAGTCAGGGCTCCCATGGCTACACCTTC
CDR3 protein: CASSQGSHGYTF
clone size: few
V gene: TRBV2
J gene: TRBJ1-2
D gene: NA

CDR3 DNA: TGTGCCAGCAGCCAATTTTGGGGGTCCACAGATACGCAGTATTTT
CDR3 protein: CASSQFWGSTDTQYF
clone size: NA
V gene: TRBV3-1
J gene: TRBJ2-3
D gene: NA

CDR3 DNA: TGTGCCAGCAGCTTGGAGGCATACAATCAGCCCCAGCATTTT
CDR3 protein: CASSLEAYNQPQHF
clone size: NA
V gene: TRBV5-5
J gene: TRBJ1-5
D gene: NA

CDR3 DNA: TGTGCCAGCAGCGCTAACAATGAGCAGTTCTTC
CDR3 protein: CASSANNEQFF
clone size: NA
V gene: TRBV9
J gene: TRBJ2-1
D gene: NA

CDR3 DNA: TGCGCCAGCAGCTTGAGACAGGGGGCGTATGGCTACACCTTC
CDR3 protein: CASSLRQGAYGYTF
clone size: NA
V gene: TRBV5-1
J gene: TRBJ1-2
D gene: TRBD1

CDR3 DNA: TGTGCCAGCAGCTCCTCTGGGGGGGTCGGGGAGCTGTTTTTT
CDR3 protein: CASSSSGGVGELFF
clone size: NA
V gene: TRBV5-5
J gene: TRBJ2-2
D gene: TRBD2

CDR3 DNA: TGTGCCAGCAGCTTAAGCCTAGCGGGGTTAGATACGCAGTATTTT
CDR3 protein: CASSLSLAGLDTQYF
clone size: few
V gene: TRBV7-3
J gene: TRBJ2-3
D gene: TRBD2

CDR3 DNA: TGTGCCAGTAGTACCATAAGCACAGATACGCAGTATTTT
CDR3 protein: CASSTISTDTQYF
clone size: NA
V gene: TRBV19
J gene: TRBJ2-3
D gene: NA

CDR3 DNA: TGTGCCAGCAAACGACAGGAGATCTTGAACACTGAAGCTTTCTTT
CDR3 protein: CASKRQEILNTEAFF
clone size: once
V gene: TRBV6-2/TRBV6-3
J gene: TRBJ1-1
D gene: NA

CDR3 DNA: TGTGCCAGCAGCCCCAAGGGGGGATTAAGCTCCTACAATGAGCAGTTCTTC
CDR3 protein: CASSPKGGLSSYNEQFF
clone size: NA
V gene: TRBV14
J gene: TRBJ2-1
D gene: NA

CDR3 DNA: TGTGCCAGCAGCATAAGCCCGGGACGGATCTCTGGGGCCAACGTCCTGACTTTC
CDR3 protein: CASSISPGRISGANVLTF
clone size: few
V gene: TRBV7-3
J gene: TRBJ2-6
D gene: NA

CDR3 DNA: TGTGCCAGTGCCAACCGGGAAGAGACCCAGTACTTC
CDR3 protein: CASANREETQYF
clone size: few
V gene: TRBV6-2/TRBV6-3
J gene: TRBJ2-5
D gene: NA

CDR3 DNA: TGTGCCAGCAGCTTAAGGGGGTGGCAAGAGACCCAGTACTTC
CDR3 protein: CASSLRGWQETQYF
clone size: many
V gene: TRBV11-2
J gene: TRBJ2-5
D gene: NA

CDR3 DNA: TGCGCCAGCAGCTTGTTGGACAGGGGGCGAAAAACCACAGATACGCAGTATTTT
CDR3 protein: CASSLLDRGRKTTDTQYF
clone size: NA
V gene: TRBV5-1
J gene: TRBJ2-3
D gene: TRBD1

CDR3 DNA: TGCAGTGCTTTCATTCCGGAGCGTCCCTACAATGAGCAGTTCTTC
CDR3 protein: CSAFIPERPYNEQFF
clone size: few
V gene: TRBV20-1
J gene: TRBJ2-1
D gene: NA

CDR3 DNA: TGTGCCAGCAGCTTAGTTGTTTGGATTCCACTAGCGGGGGGCCCGGGCACCGGGGAGCTGTTTTTT
CDR3 protein: CASSLVVWIPLAGGPGTGELFF
clone size: NA
V gene: TRBV11-3
J gene: TRBJ2-2
D gene: TRBD2

CDR3 DNA: TGCGCCAGCAGCCCTTTGTCCGGGACAGGGGGCGGGGGTGAAGCTTTCTTT
CDR3 protein: CASSPLSGTGGGGEAFF
clone size: NA
V gene: TRBV5-1
J gene: TRBJ1-1
D gene: TRBD1

CDR3 DNA: TGTGCCAGTAGTCCTACACTAGCGGGGAGCACAGATACGCAGTATTTT
CDR3 protein: CASSPTLAGSTDTQYF
clone size: few
V gene: TRBV19
J gene: TRBJ2-3
D gene: TRBD2

CDR3 DNA: TGTGCCAGCAGCTTAGGTCCCTCCGCCGGGGCTGAGGAGCAGTTCTTC
CDR3 protein: CASSLGPSAGAEEQFF
clone size: NA
V gene: TRBV7-9
J gene: TRBJ2-1
D gene: NA

CDR3 DNA: TGTGCCAGCAGCTATCGCGGGGCGGATGAGCAGTTCTTC
CDR3 protein: CASSYRGADEQFF
clone size: many
V gene: TRBV12-3/TRBV12-4
J gene: TRBJ2-1
D gene: NA

CDR3 DNA: TGTGCCAGCAGCTTAAATTACCGGGGCACCGGGGAGCTGTTTTTT
CDR3 protein: CASSLNYRGTGELFF
clone size: NA
V gene: TRBV7-7
J gene: TRBJ2-2
D gene: NA

CDR3 DNA: TGCGCCAGCAGCCGGGACACCCTCCGGAACACCATATATTTT
CDR3 protein: CASSRDTLRNTIYF
clone size: few
V gene: TRBV4-1
J gene: TRBJ1-3
D gene: NA

CDR3 DNA: TGTGCCAGCAGTTGGACAGGCCGCAGCACCGGGGAGCTGTTTTTT
CDR3 protein: CASSWTGRSTGELFF
clone size: NA
V gene: TRBV6-5
J gene: TRBJ2-2
D gene: TRBD1

CDR3 DNA: TGTGCCAGCAGTAAAAGCGGGTCCTACAATGAGCAGTTCTTC
CDR3 protein: CASSKSGSYNEQFF
clone size: NA
V gene: TRBV7-9
J gene: TRBJ2-1
D gene: NA

CDR3 DNA: TGCGCCAGCAGCTATGGCCGAAGGGGCTACACCTTC
CDR3 protein: CASSYGRRGYTF
clone size: few
V gene: TRBV5-1
J gene: TRBJ1-2
D gene: NA

CDR3 DNA: TGCAGCGTTGGGTCTCGGACTGAAGCTTTCTTT
CDR3 protein: CSVGSRTEAFF
clone size: few
V gene: TRBV29-1
J gene: TRBJ1-1
D gene: NA

CDR3 DNA: TGTGCCAGCAGCTCCCAGGGTGCATATAATTCACCCCTCCACTTT
CDR3 protein: CASSSQGAYNSPLHF
clone size: NA
V gene: TRBV4-2
J gene: TRBJ1-6
D gene: NA

CDR3 DNA: TGTGCCAGCAGCATCGGGGGAGAAGAGACCCAGTACTTC
CDR3 protein: CASSIGGEETQYF
clone size: NA
V gene: TRBV28
J gene: TRBJ2-5
D gene: NA

CDR3 DNA: TGTGCCAGCAGCTTTATAGGAGTTGCCAACTATGGCTACACCTTC
CDR3 protein: CASSFIGVANYGYTF
clone size: NA
V gene: TRBV5-5
J gene: TRBJ1-2
D gene: NA

CDR3 DNA: TGTGCCACCAGCCGACAGGGATACTATGGCTACACCTTC
CDR3 protein: CATSRQGYYGYTF
clone size: NA
V gene: TRBV24-1
J gene: TRBJ1-2
D gene: TRBD1

CDR3 DNA: TGTGCCAGCAGTCCCGGACGCACGGCCAACGTCCTGACTTTC
CDR3 protein: CASSPGRTANVLTF
clone size: few
V gene: TRBV6-1
J gene: TRBJ2-6
D gene: NA

CDR3 DNA: TGTGCCAGCAGCGATAGCGGGGGGGGCCAAGAGACCCAGTACTTC
CDR3 protein: CASSDSGGGQETQYF
clone size: few
V gene: TRBV12-3/TRBV12-4
J gene: TRBJ2-5
D gene: TRBD2

CDR3 DNA: TGTGCCAGCAGGCCCCAAGGGGGGAGACAGCAATACGAGCAGTACTTC
CDR3 protein: CASRPQGGRQQYEQYF
clone size: NA
V gene: TRBV12-3/TRBV12-4
J gene: TRBJ2-7
D gene: NA

CDR3 DNA: TGTGCCAGCAGCCAAGGGACTAGCGGGAGCTCCTACGAGCAGTACTTC
CDR3 protein: CASSQGTSGSSYEQYF
clone size: medium-sized
V gene: TRBV7-2
J gene: TRBJ2-7
D gene: TRBD2

CDR3 DNA: TGTGCCAGCAACGACAGAATGGATGGCTACACCTTC
CDR3 protein: CASNDRMDGYTF
clone size: NA
V gene: TRBV6-2/TRBV6-3
J gene: TRBJ1-2
D gene: NA

CDR3 DNA: TGTGCCAGCAGCTTACCACAGTGGGATAGGGACCCGAACACCGGGGAGCTGTTTTTT
CDR3 protein: CASSLPQWDRDPNTGELFF
clone size: NA
V gene: TRBV11-2
J gene: TRBJ2-2
D gene: NA

CDR3 DNA: TGTGCCAGCGTCCTAGCGGGGGGTTCCTACAATGAGCAGTTCTTC
CDR3 protein: CASVLAGGSYNEQFF
clone size: many
V gene: TRBV12-3/TRBV12-4
J gene: TRBJ2-1
D gene: TRBD2

CDR3 DNA: TGCGCCAGCAGCTTGTTCGGGGACTCCTACAATGAGCAGTTCTTC
CDR3 protein: CASSLFGDSYNEQFF
clone size: once
V gene: TRBV5-1
J gene: TRBJ2-1
D gene: NA

CDR3 DNA: TGTGCCAGCAGTGGCGACACGGACTACAATGAGCAGTTCTTC
CDR3 protein: CASSGDTDYNEQFF
clone size: few
V gene: TRBV5-6
J gene: TRBJ2-1
D gene: NA